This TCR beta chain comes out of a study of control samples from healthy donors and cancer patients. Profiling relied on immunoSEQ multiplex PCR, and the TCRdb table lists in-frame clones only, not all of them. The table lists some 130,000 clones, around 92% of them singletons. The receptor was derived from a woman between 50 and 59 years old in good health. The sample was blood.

The CDR3 coding sequence is TGCGCCAGCAGCCAAGAGGGGACGACTAACTATGGCTACACCTTC. It translates to CASSQEGTTNYGYTF. The genes are TRBV4-1 and TRBJ1-2; possibly TRBD1 for D (5 bases). The CDR3 runs 15 residues. Trimming cost V 0 bases and J 0 bases, with 8 bases left between them. Per germline, CDR1 MGHRA and CDR2 YSYEKL.